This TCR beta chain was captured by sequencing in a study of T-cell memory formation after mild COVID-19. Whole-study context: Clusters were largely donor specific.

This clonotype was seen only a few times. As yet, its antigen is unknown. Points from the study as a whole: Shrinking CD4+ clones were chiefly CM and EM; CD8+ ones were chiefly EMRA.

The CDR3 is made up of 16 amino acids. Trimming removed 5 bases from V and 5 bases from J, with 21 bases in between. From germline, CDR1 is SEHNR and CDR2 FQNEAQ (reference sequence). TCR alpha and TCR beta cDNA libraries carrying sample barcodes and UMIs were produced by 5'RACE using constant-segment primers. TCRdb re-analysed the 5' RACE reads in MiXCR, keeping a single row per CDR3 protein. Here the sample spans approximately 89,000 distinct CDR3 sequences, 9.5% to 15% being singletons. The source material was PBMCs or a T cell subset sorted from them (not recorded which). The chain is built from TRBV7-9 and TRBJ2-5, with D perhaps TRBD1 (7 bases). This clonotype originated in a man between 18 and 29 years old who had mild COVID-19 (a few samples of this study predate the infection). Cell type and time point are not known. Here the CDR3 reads CASSRRAQGSQETQYF. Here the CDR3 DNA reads TGTGCCAGCAGCAGGAGGGCACAGGGGTCCCAGGAGACCCAGTACTTC. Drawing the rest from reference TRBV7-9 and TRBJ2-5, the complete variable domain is DTGVSQNPRHKITKRGQNVTFRCDPISEHNRLYWYRQTLGQGPEFLTYFQNEAQLEKSRLLSDRFSAERPKGSFSTLEIQRTEQGDSAMYLCASSRRAQGSQETQYFGPGTRLLVL.